The sequence of this TCR beta chain was determined in a study of cytomegalovirus exposure and HLA in healthy donors. Details on this clone: The antigen is unknown.

The PCR was carried out with 60 Vbeta primers and 13 Jbeta primers. TCRdb's table, derived via immunoSEQ multiplex PCR, lists solely in-frame clones and lacks some. The sample contains fewer than 200,000 clones, approximately 71% of which appear only once. Broader study findings: Among CMV-associated TCR beta chains, most appeared HLA-restricted in a later analysis. Apart from CMV serostatus, no immune exposure information was available. Earlier analysis yielded a pattern in which most TCR beta V segments were productive about 90% or about 30% of the time. The study labeled under 200 TCR beta chains cytomegalovirus-associated.

V lost 6 bases, J lost 4 bases, and 11 bases stayed unmatched. The CDR3 is 16 amino acids. Germline CDR1 reads LNHDA; CDR2 reads SQIVND (reference sequence). This receptor was obtained from a man aged 45 to 65 in good health and CMV-seronegative. The specimen sequenced was PBMCs. The chain couples TRBV19 to TRBJ2-3; 9 bases line up with TRBD2. The CDR3, as DNA: TGTGCCAGTAGGAGTATTAGCGGGGGTCTCGCAGATACGCAGTATTTT. Translated: CASRSISGGLADTQYF.